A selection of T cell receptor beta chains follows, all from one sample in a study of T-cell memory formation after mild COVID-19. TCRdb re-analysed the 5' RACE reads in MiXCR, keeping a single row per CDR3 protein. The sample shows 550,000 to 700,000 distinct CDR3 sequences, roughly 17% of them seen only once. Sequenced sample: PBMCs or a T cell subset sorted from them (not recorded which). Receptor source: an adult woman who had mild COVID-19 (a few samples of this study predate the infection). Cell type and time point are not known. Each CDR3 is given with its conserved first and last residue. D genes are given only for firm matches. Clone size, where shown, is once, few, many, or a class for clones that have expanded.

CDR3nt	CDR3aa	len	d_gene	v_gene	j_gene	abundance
TGTGCCAGCAGCAGGAAGCTCGGGCCTCGGGGAACTGAAGCTTTCTTT	CASSRKLGPRGTEAFF	16	-	TRBV7-2	TRBJ1-1	few
TGTGCCAGCAGCCTACAAAGACAGTACTCTGGGGCCAACGTCCTGACTTTC	CASSLQRQYSGANVLTF	17	-	TRBV5-8	TRBJ2-6	few
TGTGCCAGCAGCTTAGGGACAGGGGATTCACCCCTCCACTTT	CASSLGTGDSPLHF	14	TRBD1	TRBV7-9	TRBJ1-6	-
TGCGCCAGCAGTCCCGGACTAGGAGGCAGTCTGGGGGCCAACGTCCTGACTTTC	CASSPGLGGSLGANVLTF	18	TRBD2	TRBV5-1	TRBJ2-6	many
TGTGCCAGCTCACCACCGGGGATCGAGACCCAGTACTTC	CASSPPGIETQYF	13	-	TRBV18	TRBJ2-5	-
TGTGCCAGCAGCCCAGGGGGGAACGGGTATCAGCCCCAGCATTTT	CASSPGGNGYQPQHF	15	TRBD1	TRBV3-1	TRBJ1-5	-
TGTGCCAGCAGTTTACGGGACAGCCCCACAGATACGCAGTATTTT	CASSLRDSPTDTQYF	15	TRBD1	TRBV12-3/TRBV12-4	TRBJ2-3	-
TGTGCCAGCAGCCCCCCTCAGGTTTCAGGGCCGAGCTACAATGAGCAGTTCTTC	CASSPPQVSGPSYNEQFF	18	-	TRBV7-9	TRBJ2-1	many
TGTGCCAGCACTGGGGCCAACTATGGCTACACCTTC	CASTGANYGYTF	12	-	TRBV2	TRBJ1-2	-
TGCAGCGTTGAAGATCTGGAAGGGAACTATGGCTACACCTTC	CSVEDLEGNYGYTF	14	-	TRBV29-1	TRBJ1-2	-
TGCGCCAGCAGCCAACAGGGGGATGGCTATGGCTACACCTTC	CASSQQGDGYGYTF	14	TRBD1	TRBV4-1	TRBJ1-2	few
TGTGCCAGCAGCTTAGGGAGGGTCATGATCACTGAAGCTTTCTTT	CASSLGRVMITEAFF	15	-	TRBV13	TRBJ1-1	-
TGCGCCAGCAGCTATGAAGGCGGGAGGGCCGGAGATACGCAGTATTTT	CASSYEGGRAGDTQYF	16	TRBD2	TRBV5-1	TRBJ2-3	few
TGTGCCAGCAGTTACGGTCAGCTAGCGGACAATGAGCAGTTCTTC	CASSYGQLADNEQFF	15	TRBD2	TRBV6-2/TRBV6-3	TRBJ2-1	few
TGTGCCAGCAGCTTACCTATTTCCACAGATACGCAGTATTTT	CASSLPISTDTQYF	14	-	TRBV7-9	TRBJ2-3	-
TGCGCCAGCAGCTTGGCCCGGCTCCCGACACACAATGAGCAGTTCTTC	CASSLARLPTHNEQFF	16	-	TRBV5-1	TRBJ2-1	many
TGTGCCAGCAGTATTGCGGGGGACAGGTATTATGGCTACACCTTC	CASSIAGDRYYGYTF	15	TRBD1	TRBV12-3/TRBV12-4	TRBJ1-2	-
TGCGCCAGCAGCTTACAGGGTATTGGCTACACCTTC	CASSLQGIGYTF	12	-	TRBV5-1	TRBJ1-2	few
TGTGCCAGCAGCTTATACAGGGGGCCGGAAAAACTGTTTTTT	CASSLYRGPEKLFF	14	TRBD1	TRBV7-9	TRBJ1-4	-
TGTGCCAGCAGTTTCGGGACAGCATATGGCTACACCTTC	CASSFGTAYGYTF	13	TRBD1	TRBV6-2/TRBV6-3	TRBJ1-2	many
TGTGCCAGCAGTTTCGGAGAGGACTACGAGCAGTACTTC	CASSFGEDYEQYF	13	-	TRBV27	TRBJ2-7	-
TGTGCCAGCAGTTCTAGCGGGAGGCATGAGCAGTTCTTC	CASSSSGRHEQFF	13	TRBD2	TRBV7-9	TRBJ2-1	few
TGCGCCAGCAGTGAGCCGGGACTAGCGGGAGCCAATGAGCAGTTCTTC	CASSEPGLAGANEQFF	16	TRBD2	TRBV10-1	TRBJ2-1	-
TGTGCCAGCAGGCGACAGGACTACAATGAGCAGTTCTTC	CASRRQDYNEQFF	13	-	TRBV6-5	TRBJ2-1	few
TGCAGTGCTAGACAACCCGGGACCAAACTTGGGTCCCAGCATTTT	CSARQPGTKLGSQHF	15	-	TRBV20-1	TRBJ1-5	-
TGCGCCAGCAGCTTGGGGACTCAGAACACCGGGGAGCTGTTTTTT	CASSLGTQNTGELFF	15	-	TRBV5-1	TRBJ2-2	few
TGTGCCAGCAGCATAGACCGATCCTACGAGCAGTACTTC	CASSIDRSYEQYF	13	-	TRBV5-6	TRBJ2-7	few
TGTGCCTGGTCTGCAGGGATTGTCTACGAGCAGTACTTC	CAWSAGIVYEQYF	13	-	TRBV30	TRBJ2-7	-
TGTGCCAGCAGCTTAGCCCGGGGGGGACAGAGCTCCTACGAGCAGTACTTC	CASSLARGGQSSYEQYF	17	-	TRBV11-2	TRBJ2-7	few
TGTGCCAGCAGCTTAAGGAGGAGCTCCGGAACTAATGAAAAACTGTTTTTT	CASSLRRSSGTNEKLFF	17	-	TRBV11-2	TRBJ1-4	-
TGCGCCAGCAGCCTAGGCGCGCAAAACTATGGCTACACCTTC	CASSLGAQNYGYTF	14	-	TRBV5-1	TRBJ1-2	-
TGCAGTGCCTACCCCCTGACTAGCGGGAGGGACTCTGGGGCCAACGTCCTGACTTTC	CSAYPLTSGRDSGANVLTF	19	TRBD2	TRBV20-1	TRBJ2-6	few
TGTGCCACCAGCAGAACAGTGAACACCGGGGAGCTGTTTTTT	CATSRTVNTGELFF	14	-	TRBV15	TRBJ2-2	-
TGTGCCAGCAGTCCTAGAGGGGGAGCGGGTACAGGACCCTCCTACGAGCAGTACTTC	CASSPRGGAGTGPSYEQYF	19	-	TRBV27	TRBJ2-7	few
TGTGCCAGCAGCCGGGACATCGGGGAGCTGTTTTTT	CASSRDIGELFF	12	-	TRBV7-9	TRBJ2-2	few
TGCGCCAGCAGCTTATCCCCGGGCGGGGTTACGCAGTATTTT	CASSLSPGGVTQYF	14	-	TRBV5-1	TRBJ2-3	-
TGTGCCAGTAGTGTAGGCGCAGGGGTGAACACTGAAGCTTTCTTT	CASSVGAGVNTEAFF	15	-	TRBV19	TRBJ1-1	-
TGTGCCAGTAATGACAGGGATTATTCACCCCTCCACTTT	CASNDRDYSPLHF	13	TRBD1	TRBV6-1	TRBJ1-6	few